These 8 T cell receptor beta chains were all obtained from the same sample, sequenced in a study of T cell responses to AZD1222 COVID-19 vaccine. The assay was immunoSEQ multiplex PCR, and TCRdb's table has in-frame clones only and misses some. The profile covers around 100,000 clones, with approximately 90% appearing a single time and just under 3% taken by the ten largest. The sequenced sample was peripheral blood, obtained on day 0 of AZD1222 vaccination. The origin of the receptors is an adult in good health.

The chain recombines TRBV5-4 with TRBJ2-1; 10 bases line up with TRBD1. This CDR3 contains 15 residues. CDR1 SGHNT and CDR2 YYREEE come from the germline V gene (reference sequence). The junction had 4 bases not matched to a gene; V was cut back by 1 base and J by 6 bases. The CDR3 spells CASSLTGTGVNEQFF. CDR3 nucleotides: TGTGCCAGCAGCTTGACGGGGACAGGGGTCAATGAGCAGTTCTTC.

The chain combines TRBV5-6 with TRBJ2-1, with 8 nucleotides matching TRBD2. Germline assignment: CDR1 SGHDT and CDR2 YYEEEE. V lost 7 bases to trimming and J lost 9 bases; unmatched junction nucleotides: 15. The CDR3 runs 15 residues. This CDR3 reads CASSRGFSGGGEQFF. The DNA for the CDR3 is TGTGCCAGCTCCCGGGGTTTTTCGGGAGGGGGTGAGCAGTTCTTC.

J is TRBJ2-1 and V is TRBV4-2; TRBD1 matches 10 bases. CDR3 size: 13 residues. V shed 0 bases and J 15 bases; nucleotides not matched to a gene: 5. Germline V gene lookup returns CDR1 LGHNA and CDR2 YNFKEQ. CDR3 region: CASSQDKGTGAFF. In nucleotides, the CDR3 is TGTGCCAGCAGCCAAGATAAGGGGACAGGGGCGTTCTTC.

This clone came up a few times. This chain uses TRBV12-3 or TRBV12-4 with TRBJ1-2, with D unclear. This CDR3 is 12 amino acids long. The ends were cut back, 7 bases at V and 4 bases at J, with 10 bases in the middle. CDR3: CASNFGGYGYTF. For the CDR3, the DNA is TGTGCCAGCAATTTCGGAGGCTATGGCTACACCTTC.

As DNA, the CDR3 is TGTGCCAGCAGCCCGAGTGGCTCTAATGAGCAGTTCTTC. It specifies CASSPSGSNEQFF. The chain carries TRBV5-5 and TRBJ2-1; D unclear. The CDR3 length is 13 residues. V dropped 4 bases and J dropped 7 bases, with 12 bases sitting between them. Looked up from germline, CDR1 is SGHKS and CDR2 is YYEKEE (reference sequence).

The gene calls are TRBV27 and TRBJ2-3, with 15 bases lining up with TRBD2. The CDR3 runs to 18 residues. Per the germline V gene, CDR1 is MNHEY and CDR2 is SMNVEV (reference sequence). V dropped 2 bases and J dropped 1; count of bases not matched to a gene: 4. This CDR3 is CASSLVGLAGGGTDTQYF. CDR3 bases: TGTGCCAGCAGTTTAGTAGGACTAGCGGGAGGGGGCACAGATACGCAGTATTTT.

As regards this clone: Other nucleotide sequences in the sample specify the same CDR3. V gene TRBV5-1 combines with J gene TRBJ1-5; the D gene is possibly TRBD1 (6 bases). The V gene's germline CDR1 is SGHRS and CDR2 YFSETQ. V lost 0 bases to trimming and J lost 7 bases, with 8 bases between them. This CDR3 has 13 residues. CDR3 sequence: CASSLEGGQPQHF. For the CDR3, the DNA is TGCGCCAGCAGCTTGGAGGGGGGACAGCCCCAGCATTTT.

The chain has TRBV19 and TRBJ2-6; D unclear. V gave up 5 bases and J gave up 0 bases, with 8 bases separating them. Germline assignment: CDR1 LNHDA and CDR2 SQIVND (reference sequence). The CDR3 covers 15 residues. DNA for the CDR3: TGTGCCAGTAGTTCCCAGCACTCTGGGGCCAACGTCCTGACTTTC. As protein: CASSSQHSGANVLTF.